These T cell receptor beta chains were read from a single sample in a study of cytomegalovirus exposure and HLA in healthy donors. Using immunoSEQ multiplex PCR, the repertoire was profiled, and TCRdb retains in-frame clones only, with some absent. The sample includes some 180,000 clones, around 87% seen only once; the top ten take around 1%. The sample was PBMCs. These receptors were taken from a boy aged 2 to 10 in good health and CMV-seronegative. CDR3s include the opening cysteine and the closing phenylalanine or tryptophan. Each record gives: J gene, V gene, D gene, CDR3 length, clone size, CDR3 protein, CDR3 DNA. The D gene is left open where the match is weak. Part of the rows lack a size; the others show once, few, many or a class for expanded clones.

TRBJ1-1 TRBV5-1 TRBD1 14 NA CASSTTGADTEAFF TGCGCCAGCAGCACCACAGGGGCTGACACTGAAGCTTTCTTT
TRBJ2-5 TRBV6-1 NA 13 NA CASTERGQETQYF TGTGCCAGCACCGAGCGCGGCCAAGAGACCCAGTACTTC
TRBJ1-5 TRBV6-1 TRBD1 14 NA CASGLNRGSQPQHF TGTGCCAGCGGACTCAACAGGGGTAGTCAGCCCCAGCATTTT
TRBJ1-1 TRBV11-2 NA 17 once CASTDIYRVGGDTEAFF TGTGCCAGCACCGATATCTACAGGGTCGGAGGAGACACTGAAGCTTTCTTT
TRBJ2-2 TRBV7-2 NA 15 NA CASSASGLYTGELFF TGTGCCAGCAGCGCATCGGGACTTTACACCGGGGAGCTGTTTTTT
TRBJ2-5 TRBV28 TRBD1 14 NA CASSSKQGMETQYF TGTGCCAGCAGTTCGAAACAGGGGATGGAGACCCAGTACTTC
TRBJ2-2 TRBV11-3 TRBD1 16 NA CASSSSWDRVAGELFF TGTGCCAGCAGCTCCTCCTGGGACAGGGTCGCCGGGGAGCTGTTTTTT
TRBJ2-3 TRBV12-2 NA 16 NA CASRLEQTGSTDTQYF TGTGCAAGTCGCTTAGAGCAGACAGGCAGCACAGATACGCAGTATTTT
TRBJ2-1 TRBV19 TRBD2 15 NA CASSTYLGLANEQFF TGTGCCAGTAGTACTTACCTGGGACTAGCGAATGAGCAGTTCTTC
TRBJ2-2 TRBV10-3 TRBD2 16 NA CVISGRAPANTGELFF TGTGTCATCAGTGGGAGGGCCCCCGCGAACACCGGGGAGCTGTTTTTT
TRBJ1-1 TRBV7-8 NA 14 NA CASSFSGGNTEAFF TGTGCCAGCAGCTTTAGCGGGGGGAACACTGAAGCTTTCTTT
TRBJ2-2 TRBV11-1 TRBD2 16 NA CASSPGLAVNTGELFF TGTGCCAGCAGCCCCGGACTAGCGGTAAACACCGGGGAGCTGTTTTTT
TRBJ2-7 TRBV19 TRBD1 15 NA CASSISGQEAYEQYF TGTGCCAGTAGTATCTCTGGACAGGAGGCGTACGAGCAGTACTTC
TRBJ2-1 TRBV30 TRBD2 15 NA CAWGVLAGGSNEQFF TGTGCCTGGGGGGTTCTGGCGGGGGGGTCCAATGAGCAGTTCTTC
TRBJ2-7 TRBV28 TRBD1 15 NA CASSSMDRGGYEQYF TGTGCCAGCAGTTCAATGGACAGGGGTGGGTACGAGCAGTACTTC
TRBJ1-2 TRBV4-1 NA 15 NA CASSQVRDTNYGYTF TGCGCCAGCAGCCAAGTACGGGACACTAACTATGGCTACACCTTC
TRBJ2-7 TRBV28 NA 13 NA CASSRMLGYEQYF TGTGCCAGCAGCAGGATGTTGGGCTACGAGCAGTACTTC
TRBJ1-2 TRBV5-1 TRBD1 20 once CASSPNRDRLSKGMDYGYTF TGCGCCAGCAGCCCAAACCGGGACAGACTTTCTAAGGGTATGGACTATGGCTACACCTTC
TRBJ2-7 TRBV5-1 TRBD1 14 NA CASSAQGALNEQYF TGCGCCAGCAGTGCCCAGGGGGCTCTAAACGAGCAGTACTTC
TRBJ2-7 TRBV5-1 TRBD2 16 NA CASSRRAAGEIYEQYF TGCGCCAGCAGCCGGAGGGCGGCGGGAGAAATCTACGAGCAGTACTTC
TRBJ1-1 TRBV19 NA 12 NA CASSIIQVEAFF TGTGCCAGTAGTATCATCCAGGTCGAAGCTTTCTTT
TRBJ2-1 TRBV7-2 TRBD2 15 NA CASSLASGGAVEQFF TGTGCCAGCAGCTTAGCTAGCGGGGGGGCCGTAGAGCAGTTCTTC
TRBJ1-2 TRBV28 TRBD1 15 NA CASSSWDRGIQGYTF TGTGCCAGCAGTTCATGGGACAGGGGGATTCAGGGCTACACCTTC
TRBJ2-1 TRBV19 NA 15 NA CASSVRLDPYNEQFF TGTGCCAGTAGTGTTCGACTAGACCCCTACAATGAGCAGTTCTTC
TRBJ1-2 TRBV7-2 TRBD1 14 few CASSSRQGAPGYTF TGTGCCAGCAGCTCCCGACAGGGGGCACCGGGCTACACCTTC
TRBJ1-1 TRBV5-1 TRBD1 13 NA CASSPGQGTEAFF TGCGCCAGCAGCCCGGGACAGGGCACTGAAGCTTTCTTT
TRBJ1-4 TRBV14 NA 13 NA CASSQVTGEKLFF TGTGCCAGCAGCCAAGTGACGGGGGAAAAACTGTTTTTT
TRBJ2-1 TRBV4-1 TRBD2 16 NA CASSQDLLAGYNEQFF TGCGCCAGCAGCCAAGATTTATTAGCGGGGTACAATGAGCAGTTCTTC
TRBJ2-3 TRBV27 TRBD2 16 NA CASSLWREGRTDTQYF TGTGCCAGCAGTTTATGGCGGGAGGGCCGCACAGATACGCAGTATTTT
TRBJ2-1 TRBV6-1 TRBD2 22 NA CASSEARVASGTILSTYNEQFF TGTGCCAGCAGTGAAGCGCGAGTCGCTAGCGGGACGATCCTCTCCACCTACAATGAGCAGTTCTTC
TRBJ2-7 TRBV2 NA 12 NA CASGGSGYEQYF TGTGCCAGCGGAGGTAGCGGCTACGAGCAGTACTTC
TRBJ2-5 TRBV14 TRBD2 16 once CASSQAGLADQETQYF TGTGCCAGCAGCCAAGCCGGACTAGCGGACCAAGAGACCCAGTACTTC
TRBJ1-5 TRBV11-2 TRBD1 16 once CASSLGQGVGNQPQHF TGTGCCAGCAGCTTGGGACAGGGAGTTGGCAATCAGCCCCAGCATTTT
TRBJ1-1 TRBV28 NA 11 NA CASSSRGRAFF TGTGCCAGCAGTTCCCGGGGTCGTGCTTTCTTT
TRBJ1-4 TRBV5-1 TRBD1 14 NA CASSLGTGDEKLFF TGCGCCAGCAGCTTGGGGACAGGGGATGAAAAACTGTTTTTT
TRBJ2-7 TRBV19 NA 13 NA CARENRVVYEQYF TGTGCCAGAGAAAACAGGGTAGTCTACGAGCAGTACTTC
TRBJ2-7 TRBV5-5 NA 14 NA CASRPKILHHEQYF TGTGCCAGCAGGCCCAAAATCTTACACCACGAGCAGTACTTC
TRBJ2-7 TRBV28 NA 14 NA CASSPSGGWHEQYF TGTGCCAGCAGCCCCTCGGGTGGATGGCACGAGCAGTACTTC
TRBJ2-7 TRBV5-6 NA 16 NA CASSLVTGGLINEQYF TGTGCCAGCAGCTTGGTAACGGGCGGGCTGATTAACGAGCAGTACTTC
TRBJ1-2 TRBV28 NA 14 NA CASYLSGDAYGYTF TGTGCCAGCTACCTGTCGGGGGACGCCTATGGCTACACCTTC
TRBJ2-3 TRBV7-9 NA 13 NA CASSLGGIDTQYF TGTGCCAGCAGCTTAGGAGGGATAGATACGCAGTATTTT
TRBJ1-6 TRBV5-8 NA 15 NA CATTGVHSYNSPLHF TGTGCCACCACCGGGGTTCACTCCTATAATTCACCCCTCCACTTT
TRBJ1-4 TRBV7-6 NA 16 NA CASSLARAGRNEKLFF TGTGCCAGCAGCTTAGCGCGGGCAGGCCGTAATGAAAAACTGTTTTTT
TRBJ1-1 TRBV27 NA 14 NA CASSLLGGGTEAFF TGTGCCAGCAGTTTATTGGGGGGAGGCACTGAAGCTTTCTTT
TRBJ2-1 TRBV5-1 TRBD1 16 few CASSFSGGRSYNEQFF TGCGCCAGCAGCTTTTCAGGGGGCAGGTCCTACAATGAGCAGTTCTTC
TRBJ2-3 TRBV28 TRBD2 14 NA CASRPGGSTDTQYF TGTGCCAGCCGGCCGGGGGGTTCCACAGATACGCAGTATTTT
TRBJ1-5 TRBV6-1 TRBD1 16 NA CASSERDRVVGEPQHF TGTGCCAGCAGTGAACGGGACAGGGTTGTAGGGGAGCCCCAGCATTTT
TRBJ2-1 TRBV28 TRBD2 15 NA CASSTIAGGSHEQFF TGTGCCAGCAGTACGATAGCGGGGGGTTCGCATGAGCAGTTCTTC
TRBJ2-2 TRBV27 TRBD2 16 NA CASSFRHSGGAPELFF TGTGCCAGCAGTTTTAGACATAGCGGGGGGGCCCCGGAGCTGTTTTTT
TRBJ1-4 TRBV27 TRBD1 16 NA CASRLGQSATNEKLFF TGTGCCAGCAGATTGGGACAGTCGGCAACTAATGAAAAACTGTTTTTT